These 19 T cell receptor beta chains came from one sample sequenced in a study of shared clonotypes between healthy human individuals. TCRdb's table, derived via immunoSEQ multiplex PCR, lists solely in-frame clones and lacks some. This table has about 2.1 million clones, 80% to 95% appearing once. Naive CD8 isolation took CD45RO-negative cells positively selected for CCR7 and excluded terminally differentiated effector memory CD45RA+ cells. The material sequenced was naive CD8+ T cells from PBMCs. Receptor source: a man between 18 and 29 years old in good health. Some clones in this sample may be carry-over from other donors' samples.

V is TRBV7-9 and J is TRBJ2-3, with D unclear. This CDR3 region has 16 residues. The germline gives CDR1 SEHNR, CDR2 FQNEAQ (reference sequence). V gave up 5 bases and J gave up 2 bases, with 17 bases separating them. For the CDR3, the DNA is TGTGCCAGCAGCACCCGACTCGCAGAGCCCACAGATACGCAGTATTTT. It yields the protein CASSTRLAEPTDTQYF.

The chain recombines TRBV7-7 with TRBJ2-5; 11 positions agree with TRBD2. With V trimmed by 5 bases and J by 3 bases, 5 bases remained unmatched. The CDR3 sequence is 15 residues long. Germline V gene lookup returns CDR1 SSHAT and CDR2 FNYEAQ (reference sequence). CDR3 protein: CASSQGLADKETQYF. In DNA form, the CDR3 reads TGTGCCAGCAGCCAGGGACTAGCGGATAAAGAGACCCAGTACTTC.

The rearrangement links TRBV7-9 to TRBJ2-3; D uncertain. V was shortened by 2 bases and J by 2 bases, with 11 bases between the two germline ends. The CDR3 extends over 15 amino acids. Germline values: CDR1 SEHNR, CDR2 FQNEAQ (reference sequence). The chain's CDR3 is CASSLSTRYTDTQYF. CDR3 bases: TGTGCCAGCAGCTTATCGACCAGGTACACAGATACGCAGTATTTT.

CDR3 nucleotide sequence: TGTGCCATCAGTGAGTCTCCGACAGGAGGAAACACCGGGGAGCTGTTTTTT. Translating gives CAISESPTGGNTGELFF. The V call is TRBV10-3, the J call TRBJ2-2, with D tentatively TRBD1 (6 bases). The CDR3 is 17 residues long. Looked up from germline, CDR1 is ENHRY and CDR2 is SYGVKD. Trimming removed 0 bases from V and 2 bases from J, with 13 bases in between.

The chain employs TRBV28 and TRBJ2-7; the D is unclear. Germline CDR1 reads MDHEN; CDR2 reads SYDVKM. This CDR3 contains 15 residues. V lost 2 bases, J lost 2 bases, and 13 bases lay in between. In DNA form, the CDR3 reads TGTGCCAGCAGTTTACTCACAGATCGAACCTACGAGCAGTACTTC. It yields the protein CASSLLTDRTYEQYF. Together with reference TRBV28 and TRBJ2-7, the CDR3 gives the full variable domain: DVKVTQSSRYLVKRTGEKVFLECVQDMDHENMFWYRQDPGLGLRLIYFSYDVKMKEKGDIPEGYSVSREKKERFSLILESASTNQTSMYLCASSLLTDRTYEQYFGPGTRLTVT.

V gene TRBV28 combines with J gene TRBJ2-3; 16 bases are a match to TRBD2. Germline loops: CDR1 MDHEN, CDR2 SYDVKM. J was trimmed by 8 bases and V by 4 bases; bases with no gene match: 6. The CDR3 has 16 residues. CDR3 sequence (DNA): TGTGCCAGCAGTTCTATGGGACTAGCGGGAGGGGGTACGCAGTATTTT. Translating gives CASSSMGLAGGGTQYF.

The genes are TRBV13 and TRBJ1-3; possible D gene TRBD1, 6 bases. There are 16 residues in the CDR3. Per the germline V gene, CDR1 is PRHDT and CDR2 is FYEKMQ (reference sequence). V was pared by 5 bases and J by 0 bases, with 14 bases between. In DNA form, the CDR3 reads TGTGCCAGCAGCCCTCAACAGGGCGGCTCTGGAAACACCATATATTTT. Amino acid sequence: CASSPQQGGSGNTIYF.

V usage is TRBV10-3 and J usage is TRBJ1-1; 11 nucleotides agree with TRBD1. CDR3 size: 15 residues. V shed 10 bases, J shed 0 bases, and the junction held 7 bases outside the gene matches. Germline CDR1 and CDR2: ENHRY and SYGVKD. The CDR3 DNA sequence: TGTGCCACCCATGGACAGGGGGCAGTGAACACTGAAGCTTTCTTT. Translated, it gives CATHGQGAVNTEAFF.

Worth noting for this clone: Other DNA variants within this sample encode the same CDR3. The chain couples TRBV13 to TRBJ2-2, with D uncertain. V was trimmed by 0 bases and J by 6 bases, leaving 2 bases between them. Germline CDR1 PRHDT, CDR2 FYEKMQ (reference sequence). The CDR3 has 12 amino acids. The CDR3 DNA follows: TGTGCCAGCAGCTTAGGCCCCGGGGAGCTGTTTTTT. Protein: CASSLGPGELFF.

This chain connects TRBV6-4 to TRBJ2-2, with 9 nucleotides matching TRBD1. Trimming at V came to 6 bases and at J to 5 bases, leaving 4 bases not matched to a gene. The CDR3 runs 14 residues. In germline, CDR1 is MRHNA, CDR2 SNTAGT. This chain's CDR3 is CASRPGQGTGELFF. CDR3 sequence (DNA): TGTGCCAGCAGACCGGGACAGGGAACCGGGGAGCTGTTTTTT.

A remark on this clone: This sample includes further DNA sequences coding for the same CDR3. The chain joins TRBV9 to TRBJ2-7; 10 positions match TRBD1. From germline, CDR1 is SGDLS and CDR2 YYNGEE. The CDR3 consists of 15 residues. With V trimmed by 2 bases and J by 1 base, 3 bases remained unmatched. CDR3 sequence (DNA): TGTGCCAGCAGCGTCGGGACAGGGGCGTCCTACGAGCAGTACTTC. Translated: CASSVGTGASYEQYF.

Remarks on this clone: Other DNA sequences in this specimen translate into the identical CDR3. The chain has TRBV7-9 and TRBJ1-1, with D perhaps matching TRBD1 (5 bases). V lost 1 base to trimming and J lost 3 bases, with 12 bases between them. The CDR3 sequence is 15 residues long. CDR1 is SEHNR and CDR2 is FQNEAQ in the germline V gene (reference sequence). CDR3 in amino acids: CASSLVGGRDTEAFF. As DNA, the CDR3 is TGTGCCAGCAGCTTAGTCGGGGGTAGGGACACTGAAGCTTTCTTT.

The rearrangement uses TRBV9 and TRBJ1-3; the D gene is possibly TRBD1 (6 bases). The CDR3 is made up of 15 amino acids. Trimming took 3 bases from V and 8 from J, leaving 18 bases between them. Germline CDR1 is SGDLS and CDR2 is YYNGEE. CDR3 sequence reads: CASSAVSGGPHTIYF. The CDR3, as DNA: TGTGCCAGCAGCGCGGTGTCCGGGGGCCCGCACACCATATATTTT.

The chain links TRBV20-1 to TRBJ2-7, with 10 bases fitting TRBD2. CDR1 is DFQATT and CDR2 is SNEGSKA in the germline V gene (reference sequence). Trimming at V came to 6 bases and at J to 10 bases, leaving 6 bases not matched to a gene. The CDR3 contains 11 residues. DNA of the CDR3: TGCAGTGCGCTAACTAGCGGGACACAGTACTTC. This translates into CSALTSGTQYF.

The chain has TRBV7-3 and TRBJ2-1; D might be TRBD2 (6 bases). The CDR3 spans 15 residues. Between the trimmed V and J ends, which lost 0 bases and 2 bases, there was a span of 8 bases. Looked up from germline, CDR1 is SGHTA and CDR2 is FQGTGA. CDR3 bases: TGTGCCAGCAGCTTAACCGGGAGTACCTACAATGAGCAGTTCTTC. Amino acid sequence: CASSLTGSTYNEQFF.

The V gene is TRBV29-1, the J gene TRBJ2-3; the match to TRBD2 covers 7 bases. CDR3 length: 12 amino acids. Germline V gives CDR1 SQVTM, CDR2 ANQGSEA. The CDR3 bases are TGCATGACGGGGGAGGGTGCAGATACGCAGTATTTT. This gives the protein CMTGEGADTQYF.

This rearrangement joins TRBV5-1 to TRBJ2-1; D is perhaps TRBD1 (6 bases). Germline values: CDR1 SGHRS, CDR2 YFSETQ. Trimming removed 2 bases from V and 8 bases from J, with 17 bases in between. The CDR3 length is 15 residues. CDR3 protein: CASSLEPAGAYEQFF. As DNA, the CDR3 is TGCGCCAGCAGCTTAGAACCCGCAGGGGCGTATGAGCAGTTCTTC.

The chain links TRBV11-2 to TRBJ1-2, with a possible D match to TRBD1 (6 bases). The CDR3 loop spans 15 amino acids. V dropped 4 bases and J dropped 2 bases, with 14 bases sitting between them. Germline-derived CDR1 and CDR2 are SGHAT and FQNNGV. The CDR3: CASSSRGGANYGYTF. The CDR3 nucleotides read TGTGCCAGCAGCTCCCGGGGGGGGGCCAACTATGGCTACACCTTC.

V gene TRBV16 combines with J gene TRBJ2-3; no reliable D call. CDR1 and CDR2 from the germline V gene are KGHSY and FQNENV. The CDR3 contains 15 residues. Trimming removed 6 bases at V and 3 bases at J, with 16 bases between. The CDR3 protein is CASRISSVWTDTQYF. The DNA for the CDR3 is TGTGCCAGCAGAATTTCCAGCGTATGGACAGATACGCAGTATTTT.